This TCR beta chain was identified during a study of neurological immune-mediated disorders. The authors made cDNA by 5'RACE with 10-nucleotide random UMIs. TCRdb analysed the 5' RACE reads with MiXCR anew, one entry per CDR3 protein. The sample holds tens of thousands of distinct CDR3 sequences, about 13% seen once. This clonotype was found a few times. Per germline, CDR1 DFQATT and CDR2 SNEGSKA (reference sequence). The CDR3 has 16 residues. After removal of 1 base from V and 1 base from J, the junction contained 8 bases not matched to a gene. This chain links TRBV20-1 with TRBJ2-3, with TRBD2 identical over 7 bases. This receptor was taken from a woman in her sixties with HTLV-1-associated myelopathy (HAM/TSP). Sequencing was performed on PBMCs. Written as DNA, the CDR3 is TGCAGTGCTAGAGTCCTAGCGGCGTGGGGCACAGATACGCAGTATTTT. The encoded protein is CSARVLAAWGTDTQYF.